Below are 14 T cell receptor beta chains sequenced from a single sample in a study of shared clonotypes between healthy human individuals. Only in-frame clones appear in the TCRdb table, and some are missing; sequencing was by immunoSEQ multiplex PCR. The repertoire includes some 2,000,000 clones, 85% to 95% of them detected once, and roughly 0.13% sits in the top ten. Sequencing used naive CD4+ T cells sorted from blood. Documented subset: CD45RA+ positively selected. Receptors were obtained from a man younger than 35 in good health.

The chain carries TRBV11-2 and TRBJ1-4; the match to TRBD1 covers 7 bases. CDR1 and CDR2 (germline): SGHAT, FQNNGV. The V and J ends lost 5 bases and 13 bases, in that order; junction bases with no gene match: 7. CDR3 size: 12 residues. The CDR3 spells CASSPYRGGLFF. CDR3 DNA: TGTGCCAGCAGCCCCTACAGGGGAGGACTGTTTTTT.

With respect to this clone: Other DNA sequences in the same sample also yield this CDR3. The rearrangement joins TRBV28 to TRBJ1-5, with TRBD1 matching over 8 bases. This CDR3 has 15 amino acids. J gave up 0 bases and V 5 bases, and 3 bases lay outside the gene matches. The germline CDR1 and CDR2 sequences are MDHEN and SYDVKM. CDR3 protein: CASSPDRASNQPQHF. For the CDR3, the DNA is TGTGCCAGCAGTCCGGACAGGGCTAGCAATCAGCCCCAGCATTTT. The whole variable domain, remainder taken from reference TRBV28 and TRBJ1-5, is DVKVTQSSRYLVKRTGEKVFLECVQDMDHENMFWYRQDPGLGLRLIYFSYDVKMKEKGDIPEGYSVSREKKERFSLILESASTNQTSMYLCASSPDRASNQPQHFGDGTRLSIL.

The chain combines TRBV2 with TRBJ2-2, with D uncertain. Trimming stripped 7 bases from V and 1 base from J, with 10 bases between. The CDR3 is 14 residues long. CDR1 and CDR2 (germline): SNHLY, FYNNEI. The CDR3 loop reads CASKLDQNTGELFF. The CDR3 DNA sequence: TGTGCCAGCAAGCTAGACCAGAACACCGGGGAGCTGTTTTTT. The whole variable domain, remainder taken from reference TRBV2 and TRBJ2-2, is EPEVTQTPSHQVTQMGQEVILRCVPISNHLYFYWYRQILGQKVEFLVSFYNNEISEKSEIFDDQFSVERPDGSNFTLKIRSTKLEDSAMYFCASKLDQNTGELFFGEGSRLTVL.

The chain uses TRBV12-5 and TRBJ2-2, with 10 nucleotides matching TRBD2. In germline, CDR1 is LGHNT, CDR2 FRNRAP. This CDR3 has 16 amino acids. After removal of 7 bases from V and 4 bases from J, the junction contained 9 bases not matched to a gene. CDR3: CASAQLAGSLTGELFF. CDR3 nucleotide sequence: TGTGCTAGTGCCCAACTAGCGGGGTCGCTCACCGGGGAGCTGTTTTTT.

The chain employs TRBV18 and TRBJ2-2; 10 nucleotides agree with TRBD2. CDR1 and CDR2 from the germline V gene are KGHSH and LQKENI. CDR3 length equals 15 residues. The V gene end was trimmed by 2 bases and the J gene end by 7 bases; junction bases not matched to a gene: 4. The CDR3 DNA reads as TGTGCCAGCTCACCATCTAGCGGGAGCGGCGGGGAGCTGTTTTTT. It specifies CASSPSSGSGGELFF.

This clone was recorded a few times. The rearrangement links TRBV19 to TRBJ1-5; D possibly corresponds to TRBD1 (5 bases). The ends were cut back, 3 bases at V and 4 bases at J, with 16 bases in the middle. This CDR3 region has 16 residues. CDR1 and CDR2 (germline): LNHDA, SQIVND (reference sequence). The CDR3 DNA follows: TGTGCCAGTAGTATGGGCAGGGCAACTCGTAATCAGCCCCAGCATTTT. It specifies CASSMGRATRNQPQHF.

The V call is TRBV7-2, the J call TRBJ2-7, with 12 bases matching TRBD2. Germline lookup yields CDR1 SGHTA and CDR2 FQGNSA. With V trimmed by 4 bases and J by 5 bases, 6 bases remained unmatched. This CDR3 has 15 residues. The chain's CDR3 is CASSSASGRANEQYF. CDR3 nucleotides: TGTGCCAGCAGCTCAGCTAGCGGGAGGGCCAACGAGCAGTACTTC.

The rearrangement joins TRBV2 to TRBJ2-1; possibly TRBD1 or TRBD2 for D (5 bases each). V lost 4 bases to trimming and J lost 7 bases, with 17 bases between them. This CDR3 spans 15 amino acids. Germline values: CDR1 SNHLY, CDR2 FYNNEI. This chain's CDR3 is CASSGERGSGNEQFF. The CDR3 nucleotides are TGTGCCAGCAGTGGTGAAAGGGGCTCGGGGAATGAGCAGTTCTTC.

The rearrangement links TRBV19 to TRBJ1-6; D is ambiguous. CDR3 length equals 14 residues. V dropped 5 bases and J dropped 7 bases, with 12 bases sitting between them. Germline V lookup: CDR1 LNHDA, CDR2 SQIVND (reference sequence). CDR3 DNA: TGTGCCAGTAGTCCGACCCAAATCAATTCACCCCTCCACTTT. It specifies CASSPTQINSPLHF.

Turning to this clone: The same CDR3 is also encoded by other DNA sequences in this sample. The V and J genes are TRBV5-4 and TRBJ2-2; 8 nucleotides agree with TRBD2. The CDR3 contains 14 residues. CDR1 SGHNT and CDR2 YYREEE come from the germline V gene (reference sequence). Trimming cost V 4 bases and J 4 bases; bases outside gene matches: 3. The chain's CDR3 is CASSREGRTGELFF. The CDR3 DNA is TGTGCCAGCAGCCGGGAGGGGCGCACCGGGGAGCTGTTTTTT.

The V gene is TRBV6-1, the J gene TRBJ1-6; maybe TRBD1 (6 bases). Trimming stripped 4 bases from V and 8 bases from J, with 12 bases between. The CDR3 covers 14 residues. The germline CDR1 and CDR2 sequences are MNHNS and SASEGT. The chain's CDR3 is CASSGLGADSPLHF. CDR3 DNA sequence: TGTGCCAGCAGTGGGCTGGGGGCGGATTCACCCCTCCACTTT.

The chain couples TRBV30 to TRBJ1-4; D call uncertain. CDR1 and CDR2 from the germline V gene are GTSNPN and SVGIG (reference sequence). CDR3 length: 13 amino acids. The V and J ends lost 3 bases and 0 bases respectively, with 5 bases between them. The CDR3 coding sequence is TGTGCCTGGAGCCCAGCAACTAATGAAAAACTGTTTTTT. It codes for CAWSPATNEKLFF.

V usage is TRBV5-1 and J usage is TRBJ2-3, with 9 nucleotides matching TRBD1. CDR3 length equals 16 residues. Looked up from germline, CDR1 is SGHRS and CDR2 is YFSETQ. With V trimmed by 4 bases and J by 3 bases, 9 bases remained unmatched. In DNA form, the CDR3 reads TGCGCCAGCAGCCAAGCCGGGACAGGGATAACAGATACGCAGTATTTT. Amino acid sequence: CASSQAGTGITDTQYF.

The chain uses TRBV28 and TRBJ2-7; D tentatively reads TRBD1 or TRBD2 (5 bases each). CDR3 length: 14 residues. From germline, CDR1 is MDHEN and CDR2 SYDVKM. Trimming took 3 bases from V and 4 from J, leaving 13 bases between them. Here the CDR3 reads CASSFLRGVYEQYF. Written as DNA, the CDR3 is TGTGCCAGCAGTTTCCTTCGGGGCGTTTACGAGCAGTACTTC.